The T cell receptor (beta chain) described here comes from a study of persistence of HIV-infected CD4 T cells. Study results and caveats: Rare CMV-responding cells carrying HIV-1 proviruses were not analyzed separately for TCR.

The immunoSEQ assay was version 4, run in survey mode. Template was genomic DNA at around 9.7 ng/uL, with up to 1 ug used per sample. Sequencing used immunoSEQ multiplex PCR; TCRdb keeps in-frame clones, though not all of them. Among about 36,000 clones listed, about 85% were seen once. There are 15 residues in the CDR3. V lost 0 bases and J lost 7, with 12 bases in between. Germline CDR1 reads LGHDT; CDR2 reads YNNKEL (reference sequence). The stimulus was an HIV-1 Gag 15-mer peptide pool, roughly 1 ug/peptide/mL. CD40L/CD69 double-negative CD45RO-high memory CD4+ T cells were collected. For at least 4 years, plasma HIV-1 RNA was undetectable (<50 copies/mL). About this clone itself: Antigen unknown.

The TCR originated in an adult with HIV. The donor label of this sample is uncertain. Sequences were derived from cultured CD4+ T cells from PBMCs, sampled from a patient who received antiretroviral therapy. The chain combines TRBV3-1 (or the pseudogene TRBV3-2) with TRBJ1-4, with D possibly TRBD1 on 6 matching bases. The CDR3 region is CASSQDGGLLEKLFF. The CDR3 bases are TGTGCCAGCAGCCAAGATGGGGGGCTGCTTGAAAAACTGTTTTTT.